Below, 7 T cell receptor beta chains from the same sample are listed, as sequenced in a study of T-cell reconstitution after alpha-beta-depleted transplantation in children. A TCRbeta library incorporating unique molecular identifiers was prepared. In TCRdb, the PCR reads were re-called with MiXCR into one record per CDR3 protein. The sample yields 600,000 to 700,000 distinct CDR3 sequences, approximately 17% seen once. This sample comprised PBMCs from the stem cell graft donor, obtained from the stem cell graft. These receptors originate from a human donor who donated a stem cell graft to a child with acute myeloid leukemia.

This clonotype was recorded at least ten times. The CDR3 DNA reads as TGCAGTGCTCTAGGGTTGGGGGACAATCAGCCCCAGCATTTT. Translated: CSALGLGDNQPQHF. This chain uses TRBV20-1 with TRBJ1-5, with a possible D match to TRBD1 (5 bases). Trimming pared 5 bases from V and 3 bases from J, leaving 14 bases between. The germline CDR1 and CDR2 sequences are DFQATT and SNEGSKA (reference sequence). This CDR3 region has 14 residues.

Only a few counts were recorded for this clonotype. This chain connects TRBV6-1 to TRBJ2-3, with a weak D call TRBD2 (5 bases). There are 12 residues in the CDR3. The germline V gene has CDR1 MNHNS and CDR2 SASEGT. V was cut by 1 base and J by 8 bases, with 7 bases left in between. The CDR3 DNA reads as TGTGCCAGCAGTGAAGAGCGGAGTACGCAGTATTTT. Amino acid sequence: CASSEERSTQYF.

About this clonotype itself: At one of its ends the junction is not consistent with the germline gene, which may arise from a read error. The rearrangement links TRBV12-3 or TRBV12-4 to TRBJ1-5; D unclear. The CDR3 has 14 amino acids. The chain's CDR3 is CASGLGPNNQPQHF. The CDR3 coding sequence is TGTGCCAGCGGTTTAGGTCCGAACAATCAGCCCCAGCATTTT.

This rearrangement joins TRBV12-3 or TRBV12-4 to TRBJ1-1, with a tentative D call TRBD1 (5 bases). Trimming cost V 6 bases and J 4 bases, with 9 bases left between them. The CDR3 runs 12 residues. The CDR3 here is CASSGGPTEAFF. CDR3 in DNA: TGTGCCAGCAGCGGGGGTCCCACTGAAGCTTTCTTT.

As concerns this clonotype: Its ends do not fully match the called genes, so a read error is possible. The chain employs TRBV7-2 and TRBJ2-4, with D hard to call. Germline V CDR1 and CDR2: SGHTA, FQGNSA. This CDR3 spans 12 amino acids. CDR3 region: CASSLDGYTSGF. The CDR3 coding sequence is TGTGCCAGCAGCTTAGATGGTTACACCAGTGGCTTC.

This clonotype was detected a few times. The rearrangement joins TRBV20-1 to TRBJ2-1; 8 positions agree with TRBD2. V shed 3 bases and J 2 bases; nucleotides not matched to a gene: 6. Germline CDR1 is DFQATT and CDR2 is SNEGSKA (reference sequence). The CDR3 totals 15 residues. CDR3 sequence (DNA): TGCAGTGCTAGTCCCCCAGCGGGGGCCTACAATGAGCAGTTCTTC. It is translated as CSASPPAGAYNEQFF.

This clonotype was seen ten or more times. The rearrangement joins TRBV15 to TRBJ1-1; D is undetermined. CDR3 length: 13 amino acids. CDR1 is LNHNV, CDR2 YYDKDF, per germline (reference sequence). V was clipped by 1 base and J by 6 bases, with 9 bases between them. The CDR3 loop is CATSRAVAAEAFF. The CDR3 DNA reads as TGTGCCACCAGCAGAGCTGTGGCGGCTGAAGCTTTCTTT.